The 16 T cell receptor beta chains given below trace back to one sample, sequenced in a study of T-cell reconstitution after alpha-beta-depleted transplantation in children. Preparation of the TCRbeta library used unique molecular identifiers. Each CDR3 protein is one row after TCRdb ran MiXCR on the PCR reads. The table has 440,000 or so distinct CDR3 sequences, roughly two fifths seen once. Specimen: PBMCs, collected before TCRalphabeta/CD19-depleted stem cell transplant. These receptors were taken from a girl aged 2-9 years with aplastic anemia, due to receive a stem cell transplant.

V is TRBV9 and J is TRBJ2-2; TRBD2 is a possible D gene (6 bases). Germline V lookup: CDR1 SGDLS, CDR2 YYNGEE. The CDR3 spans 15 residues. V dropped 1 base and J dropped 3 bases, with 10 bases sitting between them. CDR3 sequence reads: CASSVWGGDTGELFF. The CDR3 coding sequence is TGTGCCAGCAGCGTATGGGGAGGAGACACCGGGGAGCTGTTTTTT.

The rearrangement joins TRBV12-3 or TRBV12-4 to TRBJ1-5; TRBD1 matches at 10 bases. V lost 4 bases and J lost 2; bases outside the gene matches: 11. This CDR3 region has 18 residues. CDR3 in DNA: TGTGCCAGCAGTTCCCGGGACAGGGGTTACCTGGGCAATCAGCCCCAGCATTTT. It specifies CASSSRDRGYLGNQPQHF.

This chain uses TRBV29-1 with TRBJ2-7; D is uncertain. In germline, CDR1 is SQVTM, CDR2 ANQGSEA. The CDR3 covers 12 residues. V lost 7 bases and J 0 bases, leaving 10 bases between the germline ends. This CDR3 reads CSGGSSSYEQYF. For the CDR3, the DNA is TGCAGCGGTGGATCGAGCTCCTACGAGCAGTACTTC.

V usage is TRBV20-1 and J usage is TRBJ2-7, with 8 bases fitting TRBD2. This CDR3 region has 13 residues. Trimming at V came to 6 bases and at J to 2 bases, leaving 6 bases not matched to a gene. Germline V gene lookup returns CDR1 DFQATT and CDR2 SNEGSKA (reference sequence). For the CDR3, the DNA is TGCAGTGCCCCGGGACTAGGGGCCTACGAGCAGTACTTC. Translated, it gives CSAPGLGAYEQYF.

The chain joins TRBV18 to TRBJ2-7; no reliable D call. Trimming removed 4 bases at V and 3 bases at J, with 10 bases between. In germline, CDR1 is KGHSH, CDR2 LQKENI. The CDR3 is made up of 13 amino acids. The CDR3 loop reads CASSLMDGYEQYF. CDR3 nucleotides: TGTGCCAGCTCACTAATGGACGGCTACGAGCAGTACTTC.

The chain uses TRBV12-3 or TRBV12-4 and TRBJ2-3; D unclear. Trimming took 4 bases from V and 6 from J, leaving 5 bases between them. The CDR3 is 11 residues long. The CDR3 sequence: CASSSFDTQYF. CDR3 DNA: TGTGCCAGCAGTTCCTTCGATACGCAGTATTTT.

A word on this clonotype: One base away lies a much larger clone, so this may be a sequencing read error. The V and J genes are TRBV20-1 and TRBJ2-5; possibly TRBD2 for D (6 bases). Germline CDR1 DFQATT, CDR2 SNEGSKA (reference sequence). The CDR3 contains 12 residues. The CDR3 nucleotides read TGCAGTGCTAGCGGGAGAGGGGAGACCCATTACTTC. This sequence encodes CSASGRGETHYF.

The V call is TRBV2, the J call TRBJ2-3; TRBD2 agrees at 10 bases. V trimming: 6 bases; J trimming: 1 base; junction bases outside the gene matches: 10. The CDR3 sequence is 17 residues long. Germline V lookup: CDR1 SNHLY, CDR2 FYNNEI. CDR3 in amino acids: CASRSRLAGVGTDTQYF. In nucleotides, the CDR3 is TGTGCCAGCAGGAGTCGGCTAGCGGGAGTCGGCACAGATACGCAGTATTTT.

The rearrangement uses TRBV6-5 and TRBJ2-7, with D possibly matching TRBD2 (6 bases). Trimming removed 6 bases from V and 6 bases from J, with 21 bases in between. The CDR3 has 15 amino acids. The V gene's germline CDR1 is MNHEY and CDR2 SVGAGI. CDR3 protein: CASSRVDGAGLEQYF. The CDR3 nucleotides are TGTGCCAGCAGCCGAGTCGACGGGGCGGGGCTCGAGCAGTACTTC.

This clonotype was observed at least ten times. CDR3 amino acids: CASSQDGRGYEQYF. DNA for the CDR3: TGCGCCAGCAGCCAAGATGGCAGGGGGTACGAGCAGTACTTC. V and J are TRBV4-3 and TRBJ2-7; TRBD1 aligns across 7 bases. Germline CDR1 and CDR2: LGHNA and YSLEER. This CDR3 is built from 14 residues. Trimming removed 0 bases from V and 4 bases from J; junction bases left unmatched: 3.

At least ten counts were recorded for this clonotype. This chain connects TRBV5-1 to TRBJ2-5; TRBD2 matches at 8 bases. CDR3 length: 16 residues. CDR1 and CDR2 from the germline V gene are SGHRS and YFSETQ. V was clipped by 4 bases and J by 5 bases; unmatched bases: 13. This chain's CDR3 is CASSTGGVPGLETQYF. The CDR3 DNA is TGCGCCAGCAGCACGGGAGGGGTCCCCGGTCTGGAGACCCAGTACTTC. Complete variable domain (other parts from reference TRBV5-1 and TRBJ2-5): KAGVTQTPRYLIKTRGQQVTLSCSPISGHRSVSWYQQTPGQGLQFLFEYFSETQRNKGNFPGRFSGRQFSNSRSEMNVSTLELGDSALYLCASSTGGVPGLETQYFGPGTRLLVL.

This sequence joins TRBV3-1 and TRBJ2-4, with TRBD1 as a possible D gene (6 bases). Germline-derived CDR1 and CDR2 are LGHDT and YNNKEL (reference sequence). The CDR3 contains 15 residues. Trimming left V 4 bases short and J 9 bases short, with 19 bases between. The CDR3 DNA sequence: TGTGCCAGCAGCCCTCTACCCACAGGGTTGAGCATTCAGTACTTC. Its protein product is CASSPLPTGLSIQYF.

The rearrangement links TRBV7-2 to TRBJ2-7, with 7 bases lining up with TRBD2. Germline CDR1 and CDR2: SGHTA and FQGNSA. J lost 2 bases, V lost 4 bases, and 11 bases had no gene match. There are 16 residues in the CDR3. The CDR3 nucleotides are TGTGCCAGCAGCTCTGGCCCCTTAGGGAGGGCCTACGAGCAGTACTTC. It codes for CASSSGPLGRAYEQYF.

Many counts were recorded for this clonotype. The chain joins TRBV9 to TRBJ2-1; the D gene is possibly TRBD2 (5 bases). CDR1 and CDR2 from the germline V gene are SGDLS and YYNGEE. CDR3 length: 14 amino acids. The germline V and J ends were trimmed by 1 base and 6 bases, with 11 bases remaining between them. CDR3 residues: CASSVTEGPNEQFF. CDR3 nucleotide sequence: TGTGCCAGCAGCGTAACCGAGGGCCCCAATGAGCAGTTCTTC.

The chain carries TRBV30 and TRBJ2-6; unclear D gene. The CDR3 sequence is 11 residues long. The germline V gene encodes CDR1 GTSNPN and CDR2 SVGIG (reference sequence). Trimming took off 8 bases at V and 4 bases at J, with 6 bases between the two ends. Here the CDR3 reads CAGRGANVLTF. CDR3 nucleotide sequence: TGTGCCGGAAGGGGGGCCAACGTCCTGACTTTC. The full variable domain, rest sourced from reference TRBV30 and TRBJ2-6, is SQTIHQWPATLVQPVGSPLSLECTVEGTSNPNLYWYRQAAGRGLQLLFYSVGIGQISSEVPQNLSASRPQDRQFILSSKKLLLSDSGFYLCAGRGANVLTFGAGSRLTVL.

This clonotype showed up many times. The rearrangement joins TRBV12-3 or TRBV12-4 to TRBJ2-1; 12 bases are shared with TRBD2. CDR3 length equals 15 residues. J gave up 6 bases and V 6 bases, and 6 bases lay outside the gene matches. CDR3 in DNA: TGTGCCAGCAGAGCTAGCGGGAGGGCCGGCAATGAGCAGTTCTTC. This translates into CASRASGRAGNEQFF.